These T cell receptor beta chains were read from a single sample in a study of CD8 T cells in Susac syndrome. TCRdb processed the immunoSEQ multiplex PCR reads anew with MiXCR; each CDR3 protein has one entry. The sample lists 140,000 to 150,000 distinct CDR3 sequences; approximately 96% were seen once. Sequenced input: CD4+ T cells from PBMCs. The receptor source for this set is a human donor with multiple sclerosis. Each CDR3 is given with its conserved first and last residue. The D gene is left open where the match is weak. A row's size may be missing; if present it is once, few, many or a size class.

V gene: TRBV20-1
J gene: TRBJ2-1
D gene: .
clone size: .
CDR3 protein: CSAYLHNEQFF
CDR3 DNA: TGCAGTGCCTACCTACACAATGAGCAGTTCTTC

V gene: TRBV25-1
J gene: TRBJ1-1
D gene: TRBD1
clone size: .
CDR3 protein: CASKRQGRMNTEAFF
CDR3 DNA: TGTGCCAGCAAGAGACAGGGGAGAATGAACACTGAAGCTTTCTTT

V gene: TRBV29-1
J gene: TRBJ1-4
D gene: .
clone size: .
CDR3 protein: CSVARGSGNEKLFF
CDR3 DNA: TGCAGCGTTGCCCGAGGGTCGGGCAATGAAAAACTGTTTTTT

V gene: TRBV27
J gene: TRBJ1-5
D gene: .
clone size: .
CDR3 protein: CASSRGAVGNQPQHF
CDR3 DNA: TGTGCCAGCAGTCGGGGGGCGGTGGGCAATCAGCCCCAGCATTTT

V gene: TRBV6-5
J gene: TRBJ1-2
D gene: .
clone size: .
CDR3 protein: CASRELYGYTF
CDR3 DNA: TGTGCCAGCAGGGAACTCTATGGCTACACCTTC

V gene: TRBV7-9
J gene: TRBJ2-5
D gene: .
clone size: .
CDR3 protein: CASSLVRKETQYF
CDR3 DNA: TGTGCCAGCAGCTTAGTTAGGAAAGAGACCCAGTACTTC

V gene: TRBV20-1
J gene: TRBJ2-2
D gene: .
clone size: .
CDR3 protein: CSARGARGTATQTGELFF
CDR3 DNA: TGCAGTGCTAGAGGTGCCCGGGGTACCGCAACACAAACCGGGGAGCTGTTTTTT

V gene: TRBV13
J gene: TRBJ1-6
D gene: .
clone size: .
CDR3 protein: CASRPKWGDFNSPLHF
CDR3 DNA: TGTGCCAGCAGGCCGAAATGGGGGGACTTTAATTCACCCCTCCACTTT

V gene: TRBV20-1
J gene: TRBJ2-1
D gene: TRBD2
clone size: .
CDR3 protein: CSARLAGDSYNEQFF
CDR3 DNA: TGCAGTGCTAGGCTAGCGGGAGACTCCTACAATGAGCAGTTCTTC

V gene: TRBV19
J gene: TRBJ1-5
D gene: .
clone size: .
CDR3 protein: CASSMFSNQPQHF
CDR3 DNA: TGTGCCAGTAGTATGTTTAGCAATCAGCCCCAGCATTTT

V gene: TRBV12-3/TRBV12-4
J gene: TRBJ1-1
D gene: .
clone size: .
CDR3 protein: CASKKGFKVRSEAFF
CDR3 DNA: TGTGCCAGCAAAAAGGGGTTCAAGGTTCGGTCTGAAGCTTTCTTT

V gene: TRBV5-4
J gene: TRBJ2-5
D gene: .
clone size: .
CDR3 protein: CASSTLETQYF
CDR3 DNA: TGTGCCAGCAGCACATTGGAGACCCAGTACTTC

V gene: TRBV11-1
J gene: TRBJ2-7
D gene: TRBD2
clone size: .
CDR3 protein: CASRGTSGKGHEQYF
CDR3 DNA: TGTGCCAGCAGAGGGACTAGCGGGAAGGGGCACGAGCAGTACTTC

V gene: TRBV30
J gene: TRBJ1-5
D gene: TRBD1
clone size: .
CDR3 protein: CAFGTGSNQPQHF
CDR3 DNA: TGTGCCTTCGGGACAGGCTCAAATCAGCCCCAGCATTTT

V gene: TRBV5-4
J gene: TRBJ2-1
D gene: .
clone size: .
CDR3 protein: CASSFPGIYNEQFF
CDR3 DNA: TGTGCCAGCAGCTTCCCAGGGATCTACAATGAGCAGTTCTTC

V gene: TRBV7-9
J gene: TRBJ2-7
D gene: .
clone size: once
CDR3 protein: CASSLGGRDSYEQYF
CDR3 DNA: TGTGCCAGCAGCTTAGGCGGACGCGACTCCTACGAGCAGTACTTC

V gene: TRBV3-1
J gene: TRBJ2-7
D gene: TRBD1
clone size: .
CDR3 protein: CASSPYGQGDEQYF
CDR3 DNA: TGTGCCAGCAGCCCCTACGGACAGGGGGACGAGCAGTACTTC

V gene: TRBV30
J gene: TRBJ2-3
D gene: TRBD2
clone size: .
CDR3 protein: CAWSVRGGGPLDTQYF
CDR3 DNA: TGTGCCTGGAGTGTACGTGGCGGGGGGCCTCTGGATACGCAGTATTTT

V gene: TRBV29-1
J gene: TRBJ2-5
D gene: TRBD1
clone size: .
CDR3 protein: CSYTGQAQETQYF
CDR3 DNA: TGCAGCTACACCGGACAGGCCCAAGAGACCCAGTACTTC

V gene: TRBV2
J gene: TRBJ2-1
D gene: TRBD2
clone size: .
CDR3 protein: CASRSRAGGPGNEQFF
CDR3 DNA: TGTGCCAGCCGATCACGAGCGGGAGGGCCCGGCAATGAGCAGTTCTTC

V gene: TRBV20-1
J gene: TRBJ1-1
D gene: TRBD1
clone size: .
CDR3 protein: CSARGDRGSGAFF
CDR3 DNA: TGCAGTGCTAGAGGCGACAGGGGATCGGGAGCTTTCTTT

V gene: TRBV28
J gene: TRBJ2-7
D gene: .
clone size: .
CDR3 protein: CASSPPAGGSYEQYF
CDR3 DNA: TGTGCCAGCAGCCCCCCGGCAGGTGGCTCCTACGAGCAGTACTTC

V gene: TRBV4-1
J gene: TRBJ1-1
D gene: .
clone size: .
CDR3 protein: CASSQDITEAFF
CDR3 DNA: TGCGCCAGCAGCCAAGATATTACTGAAGCTTTCTTT

V gene: TRBV3-1
J gene: TRBJ2-1
D gene: TRBD2
clone size: .
CDR3 protein: CASSQEGTREYEQFF
CDR3 DNA: TGTGCCAGCAGCCAAGAGGGGACTAGAGAGTATGAGCAGTTCTTC

V gene: TRBV24-1
J gene: TRBJ1-5
D gene: .
clone size: .
CDR3 protein: CATSDSGRSSNQPQHF
CDR3 DNA: TGTGCCACCAGTGATTCGGGACGGAGCAGCAATCAGCCCCAGCATTTT

V gene: TRBV29-1
J gene: TRBJ1-1
D gene: .
clone size: .
CDR3 protein: CSVGGVRTEAFF
CDR3 DNA: TGCAGCGTTGGGGGTGTTCGAACTGAAGCTTTCTTT

V gene: TRBV27
J gene: TRBJ2-5
D gene: TRBD1
clone size: .
CDR3 protein: CASSDWDRDQETQYF
CDR3 DNA: TGTGCCAGCAGTGACTGGGACAGGGACCAAGAGACCCAGTACTTC

V gene: TRBV6-5
J gene: TRBJ1-6
D gene: .
clone size: .
CDR3 protein: CASRLGGSRNSPLHF
CDR3 DNA: TGTGCCAGCAGACTGGGGGGATCCCGGAATTCACCCCTCCACTTT

V gene: TRBV27
J gene: TRBJ1-2
D gene: .
clone size: once
CDR3 protein: CASSLFRLRYPSHGYTF
CDR3 DNA: TGTGCCAGCAGCTTATTCAGACTAAGGTATCCCTCTCATGGCTACACCTTC

V gene: TRBV19
J gene: TRBJ2-5
D gene: .
clone size: .
CDR3 protein: CATTGETQETQYF
CDR3 DNA: TGTGCCACCACGGGGGAAACACAAGAGACCCAGTACTTC

V gene: TRBV28
J gene: TRBJ2-7
D gene: TRBD2
clone size: .
CDR3 protein: CASRLTSGRPSYEQYF
CDR3 DNA: TGTGCCAGCAGGCTCACTAGCGGAAGGCCATCCTACGAGCAGTACTTC

V gene: TRBV7-2
J gene: TRBJ2-7
D gene: TRBD2
clone size: .
CDR3 protein: CASSFASGATYEQYF
CDR3 DNA: TGTGCCAGCAGCTTCGCTAGCGGGGCGACCTACGAGCAGTACTTC